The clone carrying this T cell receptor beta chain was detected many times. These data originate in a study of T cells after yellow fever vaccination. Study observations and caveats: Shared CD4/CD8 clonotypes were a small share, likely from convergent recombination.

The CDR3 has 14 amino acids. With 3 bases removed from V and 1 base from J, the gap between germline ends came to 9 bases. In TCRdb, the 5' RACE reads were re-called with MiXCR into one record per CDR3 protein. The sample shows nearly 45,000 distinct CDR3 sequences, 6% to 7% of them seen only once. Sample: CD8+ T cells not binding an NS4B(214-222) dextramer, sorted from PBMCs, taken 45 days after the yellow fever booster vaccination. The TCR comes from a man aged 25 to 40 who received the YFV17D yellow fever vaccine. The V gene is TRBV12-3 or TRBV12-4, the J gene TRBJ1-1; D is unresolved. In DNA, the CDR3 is TGTGCCAGCAGTTTCTCCCTCGGGAACACTGAAGCTTTCTTT. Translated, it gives CASSFSLGNTEAFF.